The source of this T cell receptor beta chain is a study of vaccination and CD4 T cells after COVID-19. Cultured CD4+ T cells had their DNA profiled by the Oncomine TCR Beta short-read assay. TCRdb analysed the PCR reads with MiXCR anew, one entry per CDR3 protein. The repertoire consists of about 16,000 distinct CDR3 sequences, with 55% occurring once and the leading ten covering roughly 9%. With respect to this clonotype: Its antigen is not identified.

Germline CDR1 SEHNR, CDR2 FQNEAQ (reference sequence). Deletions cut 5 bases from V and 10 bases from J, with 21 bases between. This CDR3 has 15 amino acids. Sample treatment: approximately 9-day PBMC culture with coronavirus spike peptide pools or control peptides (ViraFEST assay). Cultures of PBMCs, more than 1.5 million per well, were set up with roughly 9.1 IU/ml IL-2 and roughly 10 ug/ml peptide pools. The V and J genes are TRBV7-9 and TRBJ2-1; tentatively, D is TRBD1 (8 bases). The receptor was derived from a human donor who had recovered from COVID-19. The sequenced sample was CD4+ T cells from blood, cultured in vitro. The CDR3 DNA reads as TGTGCCAGCAGCCGATCAGGGGGCGGGAGAAAGGAGCAGTTCTTC. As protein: CASSRSGGGRKEQFF.